This entry features one TCR beta chain sequence. Its antigen is unknown. These data belong to a study of early stage breast cancer tumors. Study at large: About 10-fold was the mean read coverage per sample. The study, taken as a whole, reports: Tumor and normal breast were distinguished via blood comparison in about 90% of the 16 patients. Most shared enriched TCRB sequences were commonly generated ones.

In germline, CDR1 is SGHVS, CDR2 FQNEAQ. V lost 7 bases to trimming and J lost 4 bases, with 12 bases between them. This CDR3 is 13 amino acids long. Each sample had two DNA replicates, approximately 0.5 ug blood or about 1.5 ug tissue. Repertoires were generated with immunoSEQ multiplex PCR, while TCRdb's copy carries only in-frame clones and drops some. The sample records tens of thousands of clones, roughly 80% being singletons. Sequencing was performed on blood. This chain joins TRBV7-8 and TRBJ2-3, with D perhaps TRBD2 (5 bases). The receptor comes from a person aged 25 to 40 with breast cancer. This CDR3 reads CASNPRGADTQYF. CDR3 bases: TGTGCCAGCAACCCCCGGGGTGCAGATACGCAGTATTTT.